These 28 T cell receptor beta chains share one sample of origin, sequenced in a study of HIV-infected patients and healthy controls. The repertoire came from unfractionated whole blood and reflected all unsorted peripheral T cells. Alpha and beta constant-region primers primed reverse transcription of around 540 ng RNA. Each of the alpha and beta chains got its own library through chain-specific third strand synthesis with indices. TCRdb reprocessed the 5' RACE reads with MiXCR, giving one entry per CDR3 protein. The sample contains about 18,000 distinct CDR3 sequences, approximately 9.1% of which appear only once. The material sequenced was blood. These receptors originate from an adult in good health.

The gene calls are TRBV19 and TRBJ2-6, with D unclear. Trimming took 3 bases from V and 3 from J, leaving 15 bases between them. Germline V gives CDR1 LNHDA, CDR2 SQIVND (reference sequence). There are 17 residues in the CDR3. The CDR3 bases are TGTGCCAGTAGTATGACCAGGCTTGGTTATGGGGCCAACGTCCTGACTTTC. Translated, it gives CASSMTRLGYGANVLTF.

In its sample, this clonotype was seen a few times. The chain uses TRBV3-1 and TRBJ2-5, with a tentative D call TRBD1 (6 bases). CDR3 length: 13 amino acids. The germline V gene encodes CDR1 LGHDT and CDR2 YNNKEL (reference sequence). V shed 5 bases and J shed 2 bases, with 9 bases lying between them. The CDR3, as DNA: TGTGCCAGCAGCGCGGACAGTCAAGAGACCCAGTACTTC. The encoded protein is CASSADSQETQYF.

This clonotype was observed at least ten times. The genes are TRBV7-2 and TRBJ2-1, with 7 positions matching TRBD1. Germline V gives CDR1 SGHTA, CDR2 FQGNSA. J was trimmed by 4 bases and V by 2 bases; bases with no gene match: 5. This CDR3 has 15 residues. For the CDR3, the DNA is TGTGCCAGCAGCTTAACGGGACAGTCTTACAATGAGCAGTTCTTC. It translates to CASSLTGQSYNEQFF. The full variable domain, its missing parts supplied by reference TRBV7-2 and TRBJ2-1, is GAGVSQSPSNKVTEKGKDVELRCDPISGHTALYWYRQSLGQGLEFLIYFQGNSAPDKSGLPSDRFSAERTGGSVSTLTIQRTQQEDSAVYLCASSLTGQSYNEQFFGPGTRLTVL.

In this sample, this clonotype is medium-sized. The J gene is TRBJ1-1, the V gene TRBV29-1, with a possible D match to TRBD1 (5 bases). CDR3 size: 11 residues. Trimming cost V 6 bases and J 1 base, with 6 bases left between them. CDR1 and CDR2 (germline): SQVTM, ANQGSEA. CDR3 region: CSVRENTEAFF. The CDR3, as DNA: TGCAGCGTCAGGGAGAACACTGAAGCTTTCTTT.

By proportion, this clonotype is medium-sized. V usage is TRBV4-2 and J usage is TRBJ2-4; 8 positions agree with TRBD2. Germline-derived CDR1 and CDR2 are LGHNA and YNFKEQ. V shed 1 base and J 8 bases; nucleotides not matched to a gene: 10. This CDR3 has 16 residues. CDR3 sequence reads: CASSQGAQREIDIQYF. The CDR3 DNA sequence: TGTGCCAGCAGCCAAGGGGCTCAGCGGGAGATAGACATTCAGTACTTC.

Ten or more counts support this clonotype. This chain connects TRBV20-1 to TRBJ1-6; D perhaps matches TRBD1 (5 bases). CDR1 and CDR2 from the germline V gene are DFQATT and SNEGSKA (reference sequence). The length of the CDR3 is 15 residues. Trimming removed 6 bases at V and 7 bases at J, with 19 bases between. The chain's CDR3 is CSALPGGERNSPLHF. DNA of the CDR3: TGCAGTGCCCTTCCGGGGGGGGAAAGGAATTCACCCCTCCACTTT.

This clonotype is termed medium-sized. The chain recombines TRBV6-1 with TRBJ2-7; perhaps TRBD1 as D (6 bases). V gave up 6 bases and J gave up 3 bases, with 12 bases separating them. Looked up from germline, CDR1 is MNHNS and CDR2 is SASEGT. The CDR3 loop spans 13 amino acids. The CDR3 bases are TGTGCCAGCAGCCCCGGGACAATCTACGAGCAGTACTTC. Encoded protein: CASSPGTIYEQYF.

There are many counts of this clonotype. The chain employs TRBV11-1 and TRBJ2-5; D perhaps matches TRBD2 (7 bases). The CDR3 is made up of 15 amino acids. Deletions cut 3 bases from V and 0 bases from J, with 11 bases between. Per germline, CDR1 SGHAT and CDR2 FQDESV (reference sequence). The CDR3 reads CASSLTGLDQETQYF. The CDR3 DNA reads TGTGCCAGCAGCTTGACAGGACTAGACCAAGAGACCCAGTACTTC.

This clonotype was counted at least ten times. The chain has TRBV19 and TRBJ2-4, with TRBD2 identical over 11 bases. With V trimmed by 5 bases and J by 0 bases, 6 bases remained unmatched. The germline V gene has CDR1 LNHDA and CDR2 SQIVND (reference sequence). CDR3 size: 17 residues. Written as DNA, the CDR3 is TGTGCCAGTAGTCCATTAGGACTAGCGGGAGCCAAAAACATTCAGTACTTC. This encodes CASSPLGLAGAKNIQYF.

The chain uses TRBV12-3 or TRBV12-4 and TRBJ1-1; the D gene is possibly TRBD1 (6 bases). The V and J ends lost 3 bases and 5 bases respectively, with 13 bases between them. This CDR3 region has 14 residues. CDR3: CASSFRGEGTEAFF. CDR3 DNA sequence: TGTGCCAGCAGTTTCAGGGGCGAGGGGACTGAAGCTTTCTTT.

This clonotype was recorded at least ten times. The chain links TRBV6-1 to TRBJ2-3, with a tentative D call TRBD1 (6 bases). This CDR3 has 15 residues. In germline, CDR1 is MNHNS, CDR2 SASEGT. Trimming removed 4 bases from V and 5 bases from J, with 16 bases in between. The DNA of the CDR3 is TGTGCCAGCAGTGGTTACAGGGTTTTGGGAGATACGCAGTATTTT. Residues: CASSGYRVLGDTQYF.

This clonotype is categorized as medium-sized (0.01 to 0.1%). For the CDR3, the DNA is TGCGCCAGCAGCCCGACAGTCCCCCGCGAGCAGTACTTC. It yields the protein CASSPTVPREQYF. The gene calls are TRBV4-1 and TRBJ2-7; TRBD1 is a possible D gene (5 bases). The length of the CDR3 is 13 residues. Germline CDR1 and CDR2: MGHRA and YSYEKL. Trimming removed 4 bases at V and 6 bases at J, with 13 bases between.

This rearrangement joins TRBV4-1 to TRBJ2-2, with a weak D call TRBD2 (5 bases). Trimming left V 2 bases short and J 4 bases short, with 14 bases between. This CDR3 has 16 residues. Germline values: CDR1 MGHRA, CDR2 YSYEKL. CDR3 loop: CASSQWRVAGTGELFF. CDR3 DNA: TGCGCCAGCAGCCAATGGCGCGTCGCGGGCACCGGGGAGCTGTTTTTT.

By frequency in the sample, this clonotype is medium-sized. This sequence joins TRBV7-9 and TRBJ1-1; tentative D call: TRBD1 (5 bases). There are 14 residues in the CDR3. V dropped 4 bases and J dropped 5 bases, with 14 bases sitting between them. CDR1 and CDR2 (germline): SEHNR, FQNEAQ (reference sequence). CDR3 residues: CASSSDPGTTEAFF. The CDR3 bases are TGTGCCAGCAGCTCTGACCCTGGGACGACTGAAGCTTTCTTT.

The J gene is TRBJ2-7, the V gene TRBV6-6; D perhaps matches TRBD2 (6 bases). Trimming shortened V by 9 bases and J by 4 bases, and 16 bases separated the two germline ends. There are 13 residues in the CDR3. Germline values: CDR1 MNHNY, CDR2 SVGAGI (reference sequence). CDR3: CASRESGAYEQYF. As DNA, the CDR3 is TGTGCCAGTCGGGAGAGCGGAGCGTACGAGCAGTACTTC.

This clonotype is deemed medium-sized. The chain has TRBV3-1 and TRBJ1-2; no firm D call. V was pared by 1 base and J by 8 bases, with 8 bases between. Germline V gene lookup returns CDR1 LGHDT and CDR2 YNNKEL (reference sequence). CDR3 size: 12 residues. CDR3 bases: TGTGCCAGCAGCCAAGGGACCCCCGGCTACACCTTC. It encodes CASSQGTPGYTF.

This clonotype occurred a few times. This chain uses TRBV6-1 with TRBJ1-1; D uncertain. This CDR3 is built from 13 residues. In germline, CDR1 is MNHNS, CDR2 SASEGT. Deletions cut 4 bases from V and 0 bases from J, with 6 bases between. CDR3 nucleotide sequence: TGTGCCAGCAGTGGCGTGTTGAACACTGAAGCTTTCTTT. Translated: CASSGVLNTEAFF.

There are a few counts of this clonotype. The chain carries TRBV7-2 and TRBJ2-7; D may be TRBD2 (6 bases). Between the trimmed V and J ends, which lost 4 bases and 2 bases, there was a span of 21 bases. CDR1 and CDR2 from the germline V gene are SGHTA and FQGNSA. The CDR3 extends over 17 amino acids. CDR3 region: CASSSVAISGHPYEQYF. The DNA for the CDR3 is TGTGCCAGCAGCTCTGTGGCGATAAGCGGGCATCCCTACGAGCAGTACTTC.

This clonotype was counted ten times or more. The rearrangement uses TRBV20-1 and TRBJ2-4; 12 bases map to TRBD1. The CDR3 runs to 17 residues. Germline V CDR1 and CDR2: DFQATT, SNEGSKA (reference sequence). The V gene end was trimmed by 5 bases and the J gene end by 1 base; junction bases not matched to a gene: 9. In DNA form, the CDR3 reads TGCAGTGCTCTCGGGGGACAGGGGGCCTCGGCCAAAAACATTCAGTACTTC. Translating gives CSALGGQGASAKNIQYF.

This chain uses TRBV3-1 with TRBJ2-3, with 8 bases lining up with TRBD1. With 5 bases clipped from V and 3 bases from J, the junction kept 4 bases outside the gene matches. There are 14 residues in the CDR3. CDR1 is LGHDT, CDR2 YNNKEL, per germline (reference sequence). CDR3 sequence reads: CASSWTGKTDTQYF. The CDR3, as DNA: TGTGCCAGCAGCTGGACAGGGAAGACAGATACGCAGTATTTT.

Ten or more counts support this clonotype. The chain joins TRBV12-3 or TRBV12-4 to TRBJ2-1; D gene unclear. The V end was cut by 1 base, the J end by 8 bases, with 3 bases between. There are 11 residues in the CDR3. The chain's CDR3 is CASSLVYEQFF. CDR3 nucleotide sequence: TGTGCCAGCAGTTTAGTGTATGAGCAGTTCTTC.

This clonotype was observed many times. V usage is TRBV13 and J usage is TRBJ2-1; 9 bases agree with TRBD1. The germline V gene has CDR1 PRHDT and CDR2 FYEKMQ (reference sequence). The CDR3 spans 15 residues. V lost 5 bases and J lost 4; bases outside the gene matches: 6. The CDR3 sequence is CASSRSGTGYNEQFF. The CDR3 region has the DNA TGTGCCAGCAGCCGTTCCGGGACAGGGTACAATGAGCAGTTCTTC.

This clonotype was detected ten times or more. The rearrangement links TRBV7-9 to TRBJ2-2; no reliable D call. The germline CDR1 and CDR2 sequences are SEHNR and FQNEAQ (reference sequence). This CDR3 has 14 amino acids. V lost 4 bases and J lost 6, with 12 bases in between. For the CDR3, the DNA is TGTGCCAGCAGCTCGTCCCCGGCGGCCGGGGAGCTGTTTTTT. This gives the protein CASSSSPAAGELFF.

The chain couples TRBV6-5 to TRBJ1-1, with 7 bases that match TRBD1. V gave up 7 bases and J gave up 1 base; unmatched junction bases: 3. The CDR3 has 13 amino acids. Looked up from germline, CDR1 is MNHEY and CDR2 is SVGAGI. CDR3 DNA: TGTGCCAGCACCAGGGGGGCGAACACTGAAGCTTTCTTT. Amino acids: CASTRGANTEAFF.

This clonotype was seen repeatedly, ten times or more. The chain has TRBV18 and TRBJ2-7; 13 nucleotides align to TRBD2. V trimming: 4 bases; J trimming: 0 bases; junction bases outside the gene matches: 0. Germline-derived CDR1 and CDR2 are KGHSH and LQKENI. The CDR3 consists of 15 residues. The CDR3 region has the DNA TGTGCCAGCTCACGGACTAGCGGGAGCTCCTACGAGCAGTACTTC. Its protein product is CASSRTSGSSYEQYF. The variable domain in full, completed from reference TRBV18 and TRBJ2-7, reads NAGVMQNPRHLVRRRGQEARLRCSPMKGHSHVYWYRQLPEEGLKFMVYLQKENIIDESGMPKERFSAEFPKEGPSILRIQQVVRGDSAAYFCASSRTSGSSYEQYFGPGTRLTVT.

This clonotype was recorded only once. The rearrangement uses TRBV10-3 and TRBJ2-3, with 12 positions matching TRBD2. The germline V gene has CDR1 ENHRY and CDR2 SYGVKD. Trimming took 4 bases from V and 1 from J; bases not matched to a gene: 9. CDR3 length equals 18 residues. The CDR3 protein is CAISAGLAGPWGTDTQYF. The CDR3 DNA reads as TGTGCCATCAGTGCGGGACTAGCGGGCCCTTGGGGCACAGATACGCAGTATTTT.

This clonotype showed up many times. The V call is TRBV4-1, the J call TRBJ1-1; D remains ambiguous. V was pared by 0 bases and J by 0 bases, with 8 bases between. Per the germline V gene, CDR1 is MGHRA and CDR2 is YSYEKL. The CDR3 totals 15 residues. CDR3 region: CASSQDEIVNTEAFF. The CDR3 DNA is TGCGCCAGCAGCCAAGATGAAATAGTGAACACTGAAGCTTTCTTT.

This clonotype has at least ten counts. This chain uses TRBV12-3 or TRBV12-4 with TRBJ2-7; D gene uncertain. The CDR3 runs to 11 residues. Deletions cut 8 bases from V and 3 bases from J, with 8 bases between. CDR3 in amino acids: CASGFIYEQYF. The CDR3 region has the DNA TGTGCCAGCGGGTTTATCTACGAGCAGTACTTC.